This T cell receptor (beta chain) was sequenced during a study of T-cell reconstitution after alpha-beta-depleted transplantation in children. Study results and caveats: Fresh T-cell production supplied most of the T-cell counts and diversity seen one year after transplant. Certain patients had high TCRbeta diversity at day 60, and it came from recipient T cells and thymic progenitors that survived. After transplant, at about two months, alpha-beta T cells were reportedly derived from several hundred expanded graft clones.

During its preparation, the TCRbeta library received unique molecular identifiers. TCRdb recomputed calls from the PCR reads with MiXCR, one row per CDR3 protein. Here the sample spans a few hundred thousand distinct CDR3 sequences, about 9.4% being singletons. CDR1 is SGHVS, CDR2 FQNEAQ, per germline. V was trimmed by 3 bases and J by 7 bases, leaving 10 bases between them. This CDR3 contains 13 residues. This clonotype was seen many times. Its specificity is unknown. The starting material was PBMCs, obtained before TCRalphabeta/CD19-depleted stem cell transplant. The V and J genes are TRBV7-8 and TRBJ2-1; perhaps TRBD2 as D (5 bases). This TCR was sampled from a boy under two years old with acute myeloid leukemia, due to receive a stem cell transplant. The CDR3 DNA reads as TGTGCCAGCAGCTTCGCTAGCTGGAATGAGCAGTTCTTC. Residues: CASSFASWNEQFF. Looking up the rest from reference TRBV7-8 and TRBJ2-1 gives the full variable domain: GAGVSQSPRYKVAKRGQDVALRCDPISGHVSLFWYQQALGQGPEFLTYFQNEAQLDKSGLPSDRFFAERPEGSVSTLKIQRTQQEDSAVYLCASSFASWNEQFFGPGTRLTVL.